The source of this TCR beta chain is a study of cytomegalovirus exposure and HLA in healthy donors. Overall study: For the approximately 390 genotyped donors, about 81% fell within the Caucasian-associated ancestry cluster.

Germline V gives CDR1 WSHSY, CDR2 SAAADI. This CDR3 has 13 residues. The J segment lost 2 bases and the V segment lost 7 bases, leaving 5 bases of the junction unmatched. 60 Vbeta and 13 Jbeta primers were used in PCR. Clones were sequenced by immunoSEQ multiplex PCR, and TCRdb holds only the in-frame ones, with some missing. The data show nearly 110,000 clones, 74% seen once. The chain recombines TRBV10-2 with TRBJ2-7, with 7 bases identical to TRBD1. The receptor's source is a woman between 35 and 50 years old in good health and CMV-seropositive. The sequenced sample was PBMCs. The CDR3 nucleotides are TGCGCCAGCACGAGGCAGGGGGCCTACGAGCAGTACTTC. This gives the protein CASTRQGAYEQYF.